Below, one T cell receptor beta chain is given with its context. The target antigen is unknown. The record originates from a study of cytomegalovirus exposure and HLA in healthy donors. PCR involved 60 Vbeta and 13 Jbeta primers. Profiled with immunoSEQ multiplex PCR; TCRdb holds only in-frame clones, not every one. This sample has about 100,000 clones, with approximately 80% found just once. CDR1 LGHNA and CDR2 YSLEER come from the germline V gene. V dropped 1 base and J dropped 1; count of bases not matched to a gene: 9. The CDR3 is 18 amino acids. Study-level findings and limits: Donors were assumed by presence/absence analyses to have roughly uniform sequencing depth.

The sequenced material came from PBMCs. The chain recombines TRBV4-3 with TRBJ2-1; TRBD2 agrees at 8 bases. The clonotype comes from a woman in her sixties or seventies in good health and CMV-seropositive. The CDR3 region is CASSQGGTGGLSYNEQFF. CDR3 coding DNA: TGCGCCAGCAGCCAAGGCGGGACGGGAGGGTTGTCCTACAATGAGCAGTTCTTC.